In its sample, the clone carrying this T cell receptor beta chain was seen a few times. The antigen is undetermined. V was trimmed by 0 bases and J by 6 bases, leaving 12 bases between them. The CDR3 contains 14 residues. Germline CDR1 and CDR2: SGHDT and YYEEEE. This record comes from a study of radiotherapy plus CTLA-4 blockade in lung cancer. Across the whole study: There were objective responses in approximately 20% of patients, and about 31% had disease control. Regarding the study as a whole: Early clone dynamics of blood T cells, plus interferon-beta, reportedly predicted response best. Blood saw expansion of tumor-derived TCR clones after radiotherapy plus ipilimumab.

Lung cancer patients with chemo-refractory metastatic non-small-cell disease were given focal radiation plus CTLA-4 blockade with ipilimumab. The data were produced by immunoSEQ multiplex PCR, yet TCRdb's version contains in-frame clones alone and is incomplete. The sample records just under 45,000 clones, approximately 67% being singletons. The TCR was taken from a human donor with non-small cell lung cancer who had a partial response to radiotherapy plus ipilimumab. The V gene is TRBV5-6, the J gene TRBJ1-1; no clear D. The input for sequencing was peripheral blood, taken from a patient treated with radiotherapy plus ipilimumab. The CDR3 loop is CASSLEAGAPEAFF. CDR3 bases: TGTGCCAGCAGCTTGGAGGCGGGTGCGCCTGAAGCTTTCTTT.